Presented here are 21 T cell receptor beta chains from one specimen sequenced in a study of blood T cell repertoires in COVID-19. TCRdb's table, derived via immunoSEQ multiplex PCR, lists solely in-frame clones and lacks some. The data show about 300,000 clones, with around 84% seen just once and about 1.5% held by the top ten. Sequenced input: peripheral blood. The source is a human donor with COVID-19, enrolled during active disease. The donor label of this sample is uncertain.

This rearrangement joins TRBV7-3 to TRBJ2-1, with 14 bases that match TRBD2. The CDR3 is made up of 15 amino acids. V gave up 4 bases and J gave up 15 bases; unmatched junction bases: 11. Germline-derived CDR1 and CDR2 are SGHTA and FQGTGA. DNA for the CDR3: TGTGCCAGCAGCTCGGTCGGGACTAGCGGGGGACTATTGTTCTTC. Translation: CASSSVGTSGGLLFF.

The rearrangement joins TRBV7-3 to TRBJ2-2; a weak D match, TRBD2 (6 bases). The CDR3 spans 15 residues. Germline V gene sequence: CDR1 SGHTA, CDR2 FQGTGA. Trimming took off 6 bases at V and 2 bases at J, with 13 bases between the two ends. CDR3 region: CASSPWGGNTGELFF. CDR3 DNA sequence: TGTGCCAGCAGTCCCTGGGGAGGAAACACCGGGGAGCTGTTTTTT.

The rearrangement uses TRBV24-1 and TRBJ2-2, with 9 bases lining up with TRBD1. The CDR3 is 16 residues long. The germline V gene has CDR1 KGHDR and CDR2 SFDVKD. The junction had 5 bases not matched to a gene; V was cut back by 6 bases and J by 1 base. The CDR3 loop is CATSRTGGLNTGELFF. CDR3 bases: TGTGCCACCAGTCGCACAGGGGGCTTGAACACCGGGGAGCTGTTTTTT.

The chain combines TRBV21-1 with TRBJ2-7; the table names TRBD1, a call not compared with the DNA. TRBV21-1 counts as a pseudogene. This CDR3 contains 16 residues. The CDR3 sequence is CASSTHTGTEDYEQYF. CDR3 nucleotides: TGTGCCAGCAGCACACATACCGGGACAGAAGACTACGAGCAGTACTTC.

J is TRBJ2-3 and V is TRBV9; weak D call: TRBD2 (5 bases). The CDR3 has 14 residues. V dropped 3 bases and J dropped 5 bases, with 13 bases sitting between them. Germline CDR1 SGDLS, CDR2 YYNGEE. The CDR3 region is CASSATRGRDTQYF. The DNA for the CDR3 is TGTGCCAGCAGCGCAACTAGAGGTAGAGATACGCAGTATTTT.

This chain joins TRBV19 and TRBJ2-7; D possibly corresponds to TRBD2 (5 bases). Germline assignment: CDR1 LNHDA and CDR2 SQIVND (reference sequence). This CDR3 spans 14 amino acids. Trimming removed 7 bases from V and 2 bases from J, with 15 bases in between. The CDR3 is CASTAPGSTYEQYF. Written as DNA, the CDR3 is TGTGCCAGTACTGCTCCGGGGTCAACCTACGAGCAGTACTTC.

The chain recombines TRBV9 with TRBJ2-2; 9 nucleotides line up with TRBD1. Trimming took 0 bases from V and 3 from J; bases not matched to a gene: 6. The CDR3 has 17 amino acids. Germline CDR1 and CDR2: SGDLS and YYNGEE. The DNA of the CDR3 is TGTGCCAGCAGCGTAGGCCGGACAGGGGTAGACACCGGGGAGCTGTTTTTT. Protein product: CASSVGRTGVDTGELFF.

The genes are TRBV7-3 and TRBJ2-1; D might be TRBD2 (6 bases). From germline, CDR1 is SGHTA and CDR2 FQGTGA. The CDR3 extends over 13 amino acids. Trimming took 5 bases from V and 8 from J, leaving 13 bases between them. The CDR3 sequence: CASSQTRRDEQFF. The CDR3 region has the DNA TGTGCCAGCAGCCAAACGAGGAGGGATGAGCAGTTCTTC.

The chain employs TRBV30 and TRBJ2-1, with D hard to call. Trimming left V 2 bases short and J 0 bases short, with 11 bases between. The CDR3 has 15 amino acids. CDR1 is GTSNPN and CDR2 is SVGIG in the germline V gene (reference sequence). The CDR3 reads CAWSPAASSYNEQFF. CDR3 DNA: TGTGCCTGGAGTCCGGCGGCGAGCTCCTACAATGAGCAGTTCTTC.

The V gene is TRBV19, the J gene TRBJ2-2; the match to TRBD1 covers 9 bases. Germline V CDR1 and CDR2: LNHDA, SQIVND (reference sequence). The CDR3 loop spans 16 amino acids. After removal of 4 bases from V and 4 bases from J, the junction contained 7 bases not matched to a gene. The CDR3 sequence is CASSKFTGGFTGELFF. The CDR3 coding sequence is TGTGCCAGTAGTAAATTTACAGGGGGCTTCACCGGGGAGCTGTTTTTT.

The V gene is TRBV7-9, the J gene TRBJ1-1, with 7 bases identical to TRBD1. In germline, CDR1 is SEHNR, CDR2 FQNEAQ (reference sequence). This CDR3 has 14 amino acids. Losses at the gene ends were 5 bases for V and 2 bases for J; bases not matched to a gene: 5. The CDR3 DNA reads TGTGCCAGCAGCCCCCGACAGGGTAACACTGAAGCTTTCTTT. It yields the protein CASSPRQGNTEAFF.

This chain connects TRBV7-2 to TRBJ2-5; D may be TRBD2 (6 bases). The germline CDR1 and CDR2 sequences are SGHTA and FQGNSA. This CDR3 spans 15 amino acids. With 4 bases removed from V and 4 bases from J, the gap between germline ends came to 16 bases. In nucleotides, the CDR3 is TGTGCCAGCAGCTGGGGGGAGGTTAGCAGAGAGACCCAGTACTTC. Translated: CASSWGEVSRETQYF.

This clone has a single count. The chain joins TRBV3-1 (or the pseudogene TRBV3-2) to TRBJ2-1, with 7 bases fitting TRBD1. CDR3 size: 13 residues. V trimming: 4 bases; J trimming: 9 bases; junction bases outside the gene matches: 6. Germline V lookup: CDR1 LGHDT, CDR2 YNNKEL (reference sequence). The CDR3 DNA reads as TGTGCCAGCAGCCGAACAGGGGAAGGTGAGCAGTTCTTC. Its translation is CASSRTGEGEQFF.

V is TRBV21-1 and J is TRBJ2-1; the table gives TRBD1 as D, unverified against the DNA. TRBV21-1 is classified as a pseudogene. There are 16 residues in the CDR3. CDR3 in amino acids: CASTAPQGGSYNEQFF. Written as DNA, the CDR3 is TGTGCCAGCACCGCCCCGCAGGGCGGCTCCTACAATGAGCAGTTCTTC.

This sequence joins TRBV7-3 and TRBJ2-5; D possibly corresponds to TRBD2 (5 bases). The CDR3 is 13 residues long. Germline V gene data show CDR1 as SGHTA and CDR2 as FQGTGA. V lost 6 bases to trimming and J lost 4 bases, with 12 bases between them. CDR3 bases: TGTGCCAGCAGTCGAGGGTCTAGAGAGACCCAGTACTTC. Translated: CASSRGSRETQYF.

The chain is built from TRBV21-1 and TRBJ1-2. TRBV21-1 is described as a pseudogene. The CDR3 extends over 14 amino acids. The CDR3: CASSPTGEGYGYTF. The CDR3 DNA reads TGTGCCAGCAGCCCTACGGGGGAAGGCTATGGCTACACCTTC.

The gene calls are TRBV7-9 and TRBJ2-2; the D gene is possibly TRBD1 (5 bases). Germline loops: CDR1 SEHNR, CDR2 FQNEAQ (reference sequence). The CDR3 is 15 amino acids. V was pared by 1 base and J by 4 bases, with 10 bases between. The DNA for the CDR3 is TGTGCCAGCAGCTTAGGGCAGGGCCTCACCGGGGAGCTGTTTTTT. This sequence encodes CASSLGQGLTGELFF.

This clone was found many times. The chain joins TRBV2 to TRBJ2-1; 11 nucleotides line up with TRBD2. Germline V gene lookup returns CDR1 SNHLY and CDR2 FYNNEI. Germline trimming cut 4 bases from V and 2 bases from J; bases unmatched to any gene: 1. The CDR3 loop spans 15 amino acids. Here the CDR3 DNA reads TGTGCCAGCAGTGCGACTAGCGGGGCCTACAATGAGCAGTTCTTC. It translates to CASSATSGAYNEQFF.

The chain has TRBV29-1 and TRBJ1-5; D may be TRBD1 (6 bases). CDR3 length: 15 amino acids. The germline gives CDR1 SQVTM, CDR2 ANQGSEA. V was pared by 4 bases and J by 3 bases, with 16 bases between. The CDR3 DNA is TGCAGCGTTGTGGTGGACAGCTCTGTCAATCAGCCCCAGCATTTT. It is translated as CSVVVDSSVNQPQHF. The complete variable domain, with remaining parts taken from reference TRBV29-1 and TRBJ1-5, reads SAVISQKPSRDICQRGTSLTIQCQVDSQVTMMFWYRQQPGQSLTLIATANQGSEATYESGFVIDKFPISRPNLTFSTLTVSNMSPEDSSIYLCSVVVDSSVNQPQHFGDGTRLSIL.

The J gene is TRBJ2-7, the V gene TRBV30, with 7 nucleotides matching TRBD1. J was trimmed by 0 bases and V by 6 bases; bases with no gene match: 11. This CDR3 region has 15 residues. Germline assignment: CDR1 GTSNPN and CDR2 SVGIG (reference sequence). The CDR3 region is CACTLRGGDSYEQYF. The DNA for the CDR3 is TGTGCCTGCACCCTAAGAGGGGGCGACTCCTACGAGCAGTACTTC.

The chain is built from TRBV7-3 and TRBJ2-7, with 8 bases matching TRBD1. Germline-derived CDR1 and CDR2 are SGHTA and FQGTGA. The CDR3 is 14 residues long. J gave up 4 bases and V 2 bases, and 4 bases lay outside the gene matches. CDR3 protein: CASSLSGQGYEQYF. The CDR3 DNA reads TGTGCCAGCAGCTTATCAGGACAGGGATACGAGCAGTACTTC.